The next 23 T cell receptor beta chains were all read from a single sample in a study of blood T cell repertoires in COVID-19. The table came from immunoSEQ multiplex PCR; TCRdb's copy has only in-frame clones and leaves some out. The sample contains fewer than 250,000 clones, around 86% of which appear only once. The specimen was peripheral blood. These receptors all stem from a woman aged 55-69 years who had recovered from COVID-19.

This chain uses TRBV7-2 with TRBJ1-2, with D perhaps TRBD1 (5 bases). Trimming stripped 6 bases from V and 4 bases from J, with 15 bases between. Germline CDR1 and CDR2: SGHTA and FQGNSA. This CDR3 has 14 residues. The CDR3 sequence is CASSNPGLLYGYTF. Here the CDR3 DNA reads TGTGCCAGCAGTAATCCGGGACTGCTCTATGGCTACACCTTC.

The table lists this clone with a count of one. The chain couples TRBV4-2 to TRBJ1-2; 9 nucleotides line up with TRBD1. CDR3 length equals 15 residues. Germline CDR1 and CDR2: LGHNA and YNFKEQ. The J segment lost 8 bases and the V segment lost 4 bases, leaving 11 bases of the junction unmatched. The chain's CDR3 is CASSPNLQGARGYTF. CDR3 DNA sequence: TGTGCCAGCAGCCCAAATTTACAGGGGGCGAGGGGCTACACCTTC.

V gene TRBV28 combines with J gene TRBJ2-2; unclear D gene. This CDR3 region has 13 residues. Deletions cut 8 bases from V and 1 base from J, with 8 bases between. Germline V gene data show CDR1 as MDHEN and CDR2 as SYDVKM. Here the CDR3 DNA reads TGTGCCAGCGTTTCAGGGAACACCGGGGAGCTGTTTTTT. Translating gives CASVSGNTGELFF.

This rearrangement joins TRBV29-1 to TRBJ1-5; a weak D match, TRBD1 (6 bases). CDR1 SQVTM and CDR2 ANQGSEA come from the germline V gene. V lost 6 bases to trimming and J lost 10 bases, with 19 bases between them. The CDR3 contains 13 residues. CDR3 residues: CSVSEGGFDPQHF. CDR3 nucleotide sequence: TGCAGCGTATCTGAGGGGGGGTTCGATCCCCAGCATTTT.

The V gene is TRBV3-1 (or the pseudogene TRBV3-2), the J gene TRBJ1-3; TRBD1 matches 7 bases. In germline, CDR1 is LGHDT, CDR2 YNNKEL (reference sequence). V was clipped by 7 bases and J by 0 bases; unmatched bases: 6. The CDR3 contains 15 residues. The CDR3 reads CASTRDSYSGNTIYF. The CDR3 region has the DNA TGTGCCAGCACCAGGGACAGTTACTCTGGAAACACCATATATTTT.

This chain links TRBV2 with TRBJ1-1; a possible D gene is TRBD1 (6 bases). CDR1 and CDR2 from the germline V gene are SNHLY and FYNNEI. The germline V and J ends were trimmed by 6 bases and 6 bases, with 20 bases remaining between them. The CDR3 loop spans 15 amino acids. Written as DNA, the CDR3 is TGTGCCAGCAGGACGACAGGCGTTGAGGGTCCTGAAGCTTTCTTT. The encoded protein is CASRTTGVEGPEAFF.

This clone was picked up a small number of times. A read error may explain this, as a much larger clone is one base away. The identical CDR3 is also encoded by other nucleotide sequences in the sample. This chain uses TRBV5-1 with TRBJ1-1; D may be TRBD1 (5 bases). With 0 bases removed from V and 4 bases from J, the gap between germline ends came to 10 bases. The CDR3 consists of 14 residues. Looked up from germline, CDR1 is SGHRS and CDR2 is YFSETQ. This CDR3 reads CASSLDGGTTEAFF. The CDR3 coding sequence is TGCGCCAGCAGCTTGGATGGAGGGACCACTGAAGCTTTCTTT.

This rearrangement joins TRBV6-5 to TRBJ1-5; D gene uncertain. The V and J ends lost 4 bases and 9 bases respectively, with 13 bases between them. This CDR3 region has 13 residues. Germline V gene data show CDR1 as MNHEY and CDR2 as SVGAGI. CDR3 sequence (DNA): TGTGCCAGCAGTTCCGATAAGAGCTGGCCCCAGCATTTT. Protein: CASSSDKSWPQHF.

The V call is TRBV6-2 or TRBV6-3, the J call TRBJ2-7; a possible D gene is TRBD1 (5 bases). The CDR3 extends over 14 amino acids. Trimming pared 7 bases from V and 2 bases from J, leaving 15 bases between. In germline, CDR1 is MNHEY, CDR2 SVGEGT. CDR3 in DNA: TGTGCCAGCACCCCTGACAGTTGGACCTACGAGCAGTACTTC. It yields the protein CASTPDSWTYEQYF.

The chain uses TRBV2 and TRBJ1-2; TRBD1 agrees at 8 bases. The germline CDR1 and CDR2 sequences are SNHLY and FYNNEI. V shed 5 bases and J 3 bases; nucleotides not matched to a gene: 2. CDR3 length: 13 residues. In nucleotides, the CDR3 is TGTGCCAGCAGTCAGACAGGGGACTATGGCTACACCTTC. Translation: CASSQTGDYGYTF.

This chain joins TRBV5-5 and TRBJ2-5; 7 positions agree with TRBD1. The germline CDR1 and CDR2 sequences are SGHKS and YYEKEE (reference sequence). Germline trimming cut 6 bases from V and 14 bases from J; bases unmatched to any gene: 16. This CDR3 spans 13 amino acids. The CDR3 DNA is TGTGCCAGCACCGAACAACGGGACAGCATTCCCTACTTC. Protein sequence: CASTEQRDSIPYF.

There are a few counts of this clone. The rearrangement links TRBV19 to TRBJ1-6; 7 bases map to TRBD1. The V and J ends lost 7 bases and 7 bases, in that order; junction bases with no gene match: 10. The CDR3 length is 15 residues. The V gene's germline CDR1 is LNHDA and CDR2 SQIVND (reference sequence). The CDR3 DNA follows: TGTGCCAGTAATCCCGGCACAGGGGCGAATTCACCCCTCCACTTT. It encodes CASNPGTGANSPLHF.

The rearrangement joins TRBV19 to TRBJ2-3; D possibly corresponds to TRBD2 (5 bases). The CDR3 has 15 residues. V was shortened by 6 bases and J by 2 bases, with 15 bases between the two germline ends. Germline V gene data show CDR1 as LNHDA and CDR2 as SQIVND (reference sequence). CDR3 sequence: CASSSRGRNTDTQYF. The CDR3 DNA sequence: TGTGCCAGTAGCAGCAGAGGGCGAAACACAGATACGCAGTATTTT.

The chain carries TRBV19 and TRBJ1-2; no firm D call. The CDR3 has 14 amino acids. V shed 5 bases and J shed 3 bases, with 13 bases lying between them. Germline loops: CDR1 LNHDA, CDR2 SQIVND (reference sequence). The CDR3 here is CASSAQSGDYGYTF. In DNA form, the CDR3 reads TGTGCCAGTAGTGCCCAAAGCGGGGACTATGGCTACACCTTC.

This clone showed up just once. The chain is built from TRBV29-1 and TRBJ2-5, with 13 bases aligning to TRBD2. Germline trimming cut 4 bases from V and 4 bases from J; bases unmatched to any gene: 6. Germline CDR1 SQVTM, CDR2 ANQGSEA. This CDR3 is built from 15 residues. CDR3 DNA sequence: TGCAGCGTTGTCTCGGGACTAGCGGGGAGAGAGACCCAGTACTTC. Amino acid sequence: CSVVSGLAGRETQYF.

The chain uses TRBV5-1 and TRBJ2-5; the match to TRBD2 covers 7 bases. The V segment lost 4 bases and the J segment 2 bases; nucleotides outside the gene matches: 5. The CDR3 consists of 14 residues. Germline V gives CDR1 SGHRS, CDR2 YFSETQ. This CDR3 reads CASSPGRGQETQYF. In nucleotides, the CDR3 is TGCGCCAGCAGCCCAGGGAGGGGACAAGAGACCCAGTACTTC.

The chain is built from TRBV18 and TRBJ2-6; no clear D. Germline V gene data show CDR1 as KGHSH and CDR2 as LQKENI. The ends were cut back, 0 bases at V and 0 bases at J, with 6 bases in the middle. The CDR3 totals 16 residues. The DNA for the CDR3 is TGTGCCAGCTCACCACCAGCGTTCTCTGGGGCCAACGTCCTGACTTTC. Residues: CASSPPAFSGANVLTF.

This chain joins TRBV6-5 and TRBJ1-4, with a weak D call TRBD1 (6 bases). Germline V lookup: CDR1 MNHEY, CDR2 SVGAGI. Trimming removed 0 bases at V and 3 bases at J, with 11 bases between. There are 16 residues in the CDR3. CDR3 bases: TGTGCCAGCAGTTACTCTCCAGGGGCAGCTAATGAAAAACTGTTTTTT. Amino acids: CASSYSPGAANEKLFF.

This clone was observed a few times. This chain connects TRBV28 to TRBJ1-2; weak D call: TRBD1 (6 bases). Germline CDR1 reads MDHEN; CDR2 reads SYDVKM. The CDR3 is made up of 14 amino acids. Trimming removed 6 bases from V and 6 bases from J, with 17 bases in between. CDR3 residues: CASRSAQGTDGYTF. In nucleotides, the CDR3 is TGTGCCAGCAGGTCTGCACAGGGAACAGATGGCTACACCTTC.

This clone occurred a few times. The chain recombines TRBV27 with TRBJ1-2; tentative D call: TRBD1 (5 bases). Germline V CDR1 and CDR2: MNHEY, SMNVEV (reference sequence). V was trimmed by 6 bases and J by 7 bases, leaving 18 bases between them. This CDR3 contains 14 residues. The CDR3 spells CASRPNGVQGGYTF. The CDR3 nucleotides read TGTGCCAGCAGGCCCAATGGGGTTCAGGGTGGCTACACCTTC.

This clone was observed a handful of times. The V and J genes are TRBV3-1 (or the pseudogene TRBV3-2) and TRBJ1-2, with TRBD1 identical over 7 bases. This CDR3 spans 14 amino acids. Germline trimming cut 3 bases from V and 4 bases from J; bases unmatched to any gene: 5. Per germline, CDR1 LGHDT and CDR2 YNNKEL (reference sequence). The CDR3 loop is CASSHETGIYGYTF. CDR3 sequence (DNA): TGTGCCAGCAGCCATGAGACAGGGATCTATGGCTACACCTTC.

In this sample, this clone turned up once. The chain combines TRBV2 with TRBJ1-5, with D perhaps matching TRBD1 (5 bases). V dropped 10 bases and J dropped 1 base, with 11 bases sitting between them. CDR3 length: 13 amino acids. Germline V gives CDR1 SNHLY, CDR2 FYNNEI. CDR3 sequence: CATRRGSNQPQHF. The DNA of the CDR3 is TGTGCCACCCGACGGGGGAGCAATCAGCCCCAGCATTTT.

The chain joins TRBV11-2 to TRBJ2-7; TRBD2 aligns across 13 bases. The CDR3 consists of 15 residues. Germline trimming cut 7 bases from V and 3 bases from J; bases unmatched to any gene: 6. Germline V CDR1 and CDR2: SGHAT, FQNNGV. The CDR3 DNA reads TGTGCCAGCACCTTGGGACTAGCGGGGTTCTACGAGCAGTACTTC. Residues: CASTLGLAGFYEQYF. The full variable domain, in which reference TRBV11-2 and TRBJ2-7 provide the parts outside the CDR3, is EAGVAQSPRYKIIEKRQSVAFWCNPISGHATLYWYQQILGQGPKLLIQFQNNGVVDDSQLPKDRFSAERLKGVDSTLKIQPAKLEDSAVYLCASTLGLAGFYEQYFGPGTRLTVT.